This TCR beta chain was sequenced during a study of T-cell memory formation after mild COVID-19. CDR3 size: 13 residues. Between the trimmed V and J ends, which lost 0 bases and 4 bases, there was a span of 7 bases. Germline-derived CDR1 and CDR2 are SGDLS and YYNGEE. This clonotype came up a few times. TCRdb re-called the 5' RACE reads with MiXCR, one entry per CDR3 protein. The sample includes more than 450,000 distinct CDR3 sequences, about a sixth of them seen just once. The receptor was derived from an adult woman who had mild COVID-19 (a few samples of this study predate the infection). Cell type and time point are not known. The rearrangement uses TRBV9 and TRBJ1-1; no reliable D call. The sample consisted of PBMCs or a T cell subset sorted from them (not recorded which). CDR3 in amino acids: CASSVGTGTEAFF. For the CDR3, the DNA is TGTGCCAGCAGCGTAGGGACGGGCACTGAAGCTTTCTTT.